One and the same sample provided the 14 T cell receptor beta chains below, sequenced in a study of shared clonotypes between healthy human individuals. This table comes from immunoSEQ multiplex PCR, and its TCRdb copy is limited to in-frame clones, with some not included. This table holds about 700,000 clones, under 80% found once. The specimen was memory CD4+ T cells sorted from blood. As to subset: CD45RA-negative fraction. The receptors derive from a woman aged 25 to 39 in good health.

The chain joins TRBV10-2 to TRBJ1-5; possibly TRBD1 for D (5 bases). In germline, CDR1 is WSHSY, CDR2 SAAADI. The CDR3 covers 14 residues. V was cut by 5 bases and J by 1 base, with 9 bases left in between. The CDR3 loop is CASSRWGSNQPQHF. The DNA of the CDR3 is TGCGCCAGCAGTCGGTGGGGGAGCAATCAGCCCCAGCATTTT.

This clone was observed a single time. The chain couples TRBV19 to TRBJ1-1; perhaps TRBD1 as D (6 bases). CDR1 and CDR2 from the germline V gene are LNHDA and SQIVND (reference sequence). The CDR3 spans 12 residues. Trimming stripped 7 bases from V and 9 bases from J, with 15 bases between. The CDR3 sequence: CASTERRDKAFF. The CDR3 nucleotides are TGTGCCAGTACTGAAAGGAGGGACAAAGCTTTCTTT.

The CDR3 bases are TGTGCCAGCAGTCGACAGTTCTCTGGAAACACCATATATTTT. Its protein product is CASSRQFSGNTIYF. The gene calls are TRBV6-1 and TRBJ1-3; D may be TRBD1 (5 bases). Trimming stripped 5 bases from V and 0 bases from J, with 8 bases between. This CDR3 region has 14 residues. Germline V gives CDR1 MNHNS, CDR2 SASEGT.

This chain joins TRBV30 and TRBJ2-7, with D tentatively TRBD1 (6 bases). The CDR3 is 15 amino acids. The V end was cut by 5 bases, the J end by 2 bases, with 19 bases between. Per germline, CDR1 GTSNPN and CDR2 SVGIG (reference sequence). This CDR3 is CAWGGSLTSTYEQYF. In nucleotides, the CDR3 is TGTGCCTGGGGGGGCTCGCTGACAAGTACCTACGAGCAGTACTTC.

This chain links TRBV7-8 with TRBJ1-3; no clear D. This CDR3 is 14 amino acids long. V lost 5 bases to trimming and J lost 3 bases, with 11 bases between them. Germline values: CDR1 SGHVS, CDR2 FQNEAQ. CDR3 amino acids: CASSLHGFGNTIYF. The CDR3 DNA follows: TGTGCCAGCAGCCTTCATGGTTTTGGAAACACCATATATTTT. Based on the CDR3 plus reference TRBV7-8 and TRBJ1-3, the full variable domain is GAGVSQSPRYKVAKRGQDVALRCDPISGHVSLFWYQQALGQGPEFLTYFQNEAQLDKSGLPSDRFFAERPEGSVSTLKIQRTQQEDSAVYLCASSLHGFGNTIYFGEGSWLTVV.

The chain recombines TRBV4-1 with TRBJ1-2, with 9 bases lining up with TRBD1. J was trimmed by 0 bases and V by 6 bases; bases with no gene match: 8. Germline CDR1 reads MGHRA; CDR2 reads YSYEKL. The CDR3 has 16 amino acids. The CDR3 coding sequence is TGCGCCAGCAGACCGGGACAGGGACTATCTAACTATGGCTACACCTTC. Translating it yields CASRPGQGLSNYGYTF.

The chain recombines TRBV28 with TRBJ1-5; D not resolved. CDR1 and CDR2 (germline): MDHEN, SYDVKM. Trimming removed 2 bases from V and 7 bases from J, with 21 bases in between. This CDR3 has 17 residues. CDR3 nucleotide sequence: TGTGCCAGCAGTTTAGGAGGAGGTACCCGCCTTGTACAGCCCCAGCATTTT. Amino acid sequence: CASSLGGGTRLVQPQHF.

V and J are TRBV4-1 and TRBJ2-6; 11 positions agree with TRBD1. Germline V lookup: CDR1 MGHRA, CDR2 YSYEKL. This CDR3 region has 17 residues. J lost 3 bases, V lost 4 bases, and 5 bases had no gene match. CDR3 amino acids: CASSPGQGVFGANVLTF. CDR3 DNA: TGCGCCAGCAGCCCGGGACAGGGGGTTTTTGGGGCCAACGTCCTGACTTTC.

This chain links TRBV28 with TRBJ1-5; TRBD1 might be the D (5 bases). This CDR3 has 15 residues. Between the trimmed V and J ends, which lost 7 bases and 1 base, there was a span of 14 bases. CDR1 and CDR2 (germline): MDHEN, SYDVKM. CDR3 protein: CASTQGGGSNQPQHF. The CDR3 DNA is TGTGCCAGCACCCAGGGAGGTGGGAGCAATCAGCCCCAGCATTTT.

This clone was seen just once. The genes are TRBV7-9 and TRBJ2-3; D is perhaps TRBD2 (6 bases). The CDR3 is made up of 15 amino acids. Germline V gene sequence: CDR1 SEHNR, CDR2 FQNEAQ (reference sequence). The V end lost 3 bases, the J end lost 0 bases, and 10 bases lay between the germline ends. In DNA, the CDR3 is TGTGCCAGCAGCTTCGGCGGGAAAAGCACAGATACGCAGTATTTT. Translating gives CASSFGGKSTDTQYF. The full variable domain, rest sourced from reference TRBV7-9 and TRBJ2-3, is DTGVSQNPRHKITKRGQNVTFRCDPISEHNRLYWYRQTLGQGPEFLTYFQNEAQLEKSRLLSDRFSAERPKGSFSTLEIQRTEQGDSAMYLCASSFGGKSTDTQYFGPGTRLTVL.

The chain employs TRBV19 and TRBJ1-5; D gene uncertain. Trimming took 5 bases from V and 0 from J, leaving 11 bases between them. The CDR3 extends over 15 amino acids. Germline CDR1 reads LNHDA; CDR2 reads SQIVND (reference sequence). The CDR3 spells CASSWSRYSNQPQHF. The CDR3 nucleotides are TGTGCCAGTAGTTGGAGCCGTTATAGCAATCAGCCCCAGCATTTT.

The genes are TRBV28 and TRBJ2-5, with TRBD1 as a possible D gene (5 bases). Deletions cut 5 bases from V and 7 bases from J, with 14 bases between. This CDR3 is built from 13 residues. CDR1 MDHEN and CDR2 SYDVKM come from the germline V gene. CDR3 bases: TGTGCCAGCAGTGATACTCAAACAGGGACCCAGTACTTC. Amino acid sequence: CASSDTQTGTQYF.

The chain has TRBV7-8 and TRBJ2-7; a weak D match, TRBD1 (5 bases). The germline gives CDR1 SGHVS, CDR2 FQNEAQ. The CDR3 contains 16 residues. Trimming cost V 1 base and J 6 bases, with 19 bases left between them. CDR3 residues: CASSLEGSGIMGEQYF. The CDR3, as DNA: TGTGCCAGCAGCTTAGAGGGGTCAGGGATCATGGGCGAGCAGTACTTC.

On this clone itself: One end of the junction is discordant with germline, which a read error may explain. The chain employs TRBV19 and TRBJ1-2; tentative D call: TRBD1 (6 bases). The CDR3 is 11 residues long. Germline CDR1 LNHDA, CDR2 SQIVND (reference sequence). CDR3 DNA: TGTGCCAGTAGTATAGGGCAGGGGTACTTCTTC. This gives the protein CASSIGQGYFF.